Here is one T cell receptor beta chain with its context. This sample is part of a study of cytomegalovirus exposure and HLA in healthy donors. Vbeta (60) and Jbeta (13) primers were used in the PCR. Using immunoSEQ multiplex PCR, the repertoire was profiled, and TCRdb retains in-frame clones only, with some absent. The repertoire holds tens of thousands of clones, with nearly 80% as singletons. Germline V gives CDR1 MNHEY, CDR2 SMNVEV (reference sequence). Trimming removed 3 bases from V and 4 bases from J; junction bases left unmatched: 1. The CDR3 extends over 16 amino acids. This receptor was obtained from a man aged 35-49 years in good health and CMV-seronegative. The chain is built from TRBV27 and TRBJ2-3; 16 bases align to TRBD2. Sequenced input: PBMCs. The CDR3 DNA sequence: TGTGCCAGCAGTTTGGGACTAGCGGGAGGGGCAGATACGCAGTATTTT. It yields the protein CASSLGLAGGADTQYF.